The clone carrying this T cell receptor (beta chain) was recorded once. One junction end does not reproduce the germline sequence, and a read error may be involved. Other DNA variants within this sample encode the same CDR3. Controls had myeloablative marrow grafts with methotrexate and calcineurin inhibitor, sampled at 1 year. This specimen belongs to a study of T cells after posttransplantation cyclophosphamide. Germline values: CDR1 SGHRS, CDR2 YFSETQ. The CDR3 covers 14 residues. Profiled with immunoSEQ multiplex PCR; TCRdb holds only in-frame clones, not every one. The sample has 15,000 to 20,000 clones, about 85% seen once.

This receptor was taken from a female patient between 18 and 30 years old who received an allogeneic stem cell transplant from an unrelated donor, was CMV-positive, and had acute and chronic GVHD. Among the T cells, some may be from the graft donor. The input for sequencing was PBMCs, taken after allogeneic stem cell transplant with calcineurin inhibitor and methotrexate. This rearrangement joins TRBV5-1 to TRBJ2-7; D is undetermined. CDR3 coding DNA: TGCGCCAGCAAAAACGGCGCAGGCGTCAACGAGCAATACTTC. Protein sequence: CASKNGAGVNEQYF.